These 20 T cell receptor beta chains originate from one sample sequenced in a study of blood T cell repertoires in COVID-19. Repertoires were generated with immunoSEQ multiplex PCR, while TCRdb's copy carries only in-frame clones and drops some. The repertoire has 35,000 to 55,000 clones, more than 75% of them found once; the top ten carry 15% to 20%. The sequenced material came from peripheral blood. These receptor sequences come from a man between 65 and 85 years old with active COVID-19.

The CDR3 bases are TGTGCCAGCAGCGTTAGGGGGCGGGTTGGCGCAGATACGCAGTATTTT. It translates to CASSVRGRVGADTQYF. V and J are TRBV9 and TRBJ2-3; 7 nucleotides align to TRBD1. The junction had 10 bases not matched to a gene; V was cut back by 2 bases and J by 4 bases. CDR1 and CDR2 (germline): SGDLS, YYNGEE. This CDR3 is built from 16 residues.

The V and J genes are TRBV5-1 and TRBJ1-2, with D uncertain. The CDR3 extends over 14 amino acids. V dropped 0 bases and J dropped 2 bases, with 8 bases sitting between them. In germline, CDR1 is SGHRS, CDR2 YFSETQ. Here the CDR3 DNA reads TGCGCCAGCAGCTTGGCCCGAGGGAACTATGGCTACACCTTC. This translates into CASSLARGNYGYTF.

The chain joins TRBV27 to TRBJ2-5; a weak D match, TRBD2 (6 bases). Germline CDR1 is MNHEY and CDR2 is SMNVEV (reference sequence). V shed 1 base and J shed 2 bases, with 8 bases lying between them. The CDR3 extends over 14 amino acids. The CDR3 DNA follows: TGTGCCAGCAGTTTATTGGGGGGACAAGAGACCCAGTACTTC. Protein: CASSLLGGQETQYF.

The CDR3 region has the DNA TGTGCCAGCAGGAACGGGTACAACAGGGAGACCCAGTACTTC. Protein product: CASRNGYNRETQYF. The chain links TRBV27 to TRBJ2-5; the D gene is possibly TRBD1 (5 bases). Trimming left V 6 bases short and J 5 bases short, with 16 bases between. The CDR3 extends over 14 amino acids. Germline V gene sequence: CDR1 MNHEY, CDR2 SMNVEV (reference sequence).

V usage is TRBV28 and J usage is TRBJ1-5, with D tentatively TRBD1 (6 bases). Germline-derived CDR1 and CDR2 are MDHEN and SYDVKM. This CDR3 spans 12 amino acids. The ends were cut back, 5 bases at V and 9 bases at J, with 11 bases in the middle. CDR3 bases: TGTGCCAGCAGTATCAGGGGTTTGCCCCAGCATTTT. This sequence encodes CASSIRGLPQHF. Together with reference TRBV28 and TRBJ1-5, the CDR3 gives the full variable domain: DVKVTQSSRYLVKRTGEKVFLECVQDMDHENMFWYRQDPGLGLRLIYFSYDVKMKEKGDIPEGYSVSREKKERFSLILESASTNQTSMYLCASSIRGLPQHFGDGTRLSIL.

This chain connects TRBV5-6 to TRBJ2-6; 13 positions match TRBD2. Germline CDR1 and CDR2: SGHDT and YYEEEE. With 2 bases clipped from V and 0 bases from J, the junction kept 2 bases outside the gene matches. This CDR3 has 18 residues. The CDR3 loop reads CASSFRTSGSSGANVLTF. The CDR3 DNA is TGTGCCAGCAGCTTTAGGACTAGCGGGAGCTCTGGGGCCAACGTCCTGACTTTC.

The chain recombines TRBV27 with TRBJ2-7; TRBD2 is a possible D gene (5 bases). With 2 bases removed from V and 3 bases from J, the gap between germline ends came to 11 bases. CDR1 MNHEY and CDR2 SMNVEV come from the germline V gene (reference sequence). This CDR3 has 14 amino acids. In DNA form, the CDR3 reads TGTGCCAGCAGTTTACGTGGCGGGTACTACGAGCAGTACTTC. It is translated as CASSLRGGYYEQYF.

The chain has TRBV5-6 and TRBJ2-7; tentatively, D is TRBD2 (5 bases). With 0 bases removed from V and 3 bases from J, the gap between germline ends came to 7 bases. The CDR3 loop spans 13 amino acids. Per the germline V gene, CDR1 is SGHDT and CDR2 is YYEEEE. CDR3 nucleotide sequence: TGTGCCAGCAGCTTGGCCGGGAACTACGAGCAGTACTTC. It encodes CASSLAGNYEQYF.

The chain employs TRBV19 and TRBJ2-3; TRBD2 matches at 15 bases. The CDR3 extends over 20 amino acids. The trim removed 2 bases at V and 1 base at J, leaving 10 bases unmatched. Germline loops: CDR1 LNHDA, CDR2 SQIVND (reference sequence). This chain's CDR3 is CASSIMGLAGGAVGTDTQYF. Written as DNA, the CDR3 is TGTGCCAGTAGTATAATGGGACTAGCGGGAGGTGCCGTTGGCACAGATACGCAGTATTTT.

The chain recombines TRBV2 with TRBJ1-2; 12 nucleotides match TRBD1. V lost 6 bases and J lost 8; bases outside the gene matches: 10. The CDR3 is 15 amino acids. Germline V gene data show CDR1 as SNHLY and CDR2 as FYNNEI. The CDR3 DNA sequence: TGTGCCAGCAGCGTCCGGGACAGGGGGCAGGAAGGCTACACCTTC. This encodes CASSVRDRGQEGYTF.

The rearrangement links TRBV18 to TRBJ1-2, with 9 bases that match TRBD1. The CDR3 extends over 13 amino acids. V lost 3 bases, J lost 8 bases, and 4 bases stayed unmatched. The germline V gene encodes CDR1 KGHSH and CDR2 LQKENI. CDR3 in amino acids: CASSPGTGNGYTF. DNA for the CDR3: TGTGCCAGCTCACCCGGGACAGGGAACGGCTACACCTTC.

This chain uses TRBV7-9 with TRBJ2-7, with a weak D call TRBD2 (6 bases). CDR3 length: 13 amino acids. Germline V gene lookup returns CDR1 SEHNR and CDR2 FQNEAQ (reference sequence). The ends were cut back, 8 bases at V and 2 bases at J, with 13 bases in the middle. DNA for the CDR3: TGTGCCAGCCGGGGGACTGCCGCCTACGAGCAGTACTTC. Translating it yields CASRGTAAYEQYF.

The chain is built from TRBV4-1 and TRBJ1-1; 8 bases map to TRBD1. The V segment lost 0 bases and the J segment 11 bases; nucleotides outside the gene matches: 8. Germline V gene lookup returns CDR1 MGHRA and CDR2 YSYEKL. This CDR3 region has 14 residues. Here the CDR3 reads CASSQDLRGRWAFF. The CDR3 DNA reads as TGCGCCAGCAGCCAAGACCTCAGGGGGCGCTGGGCTTTCTTT.

In this sample, this clone turned up a few times. This rearrangement joins TRBV19 to TRBJ2-1; 10 bases are a match to TRBD2. The CDR3 totals 14 residues. Germline V gives CDR1 LNHDA, CDR2 SQIVND (reference sequence). V was clipped by 2 bases and J by 8 bases; unmatched bases: 3. The DNA of the CDR3 is TGTGCCAGTAGTATACTAGCGGGGGATCATGAGCAGTTCTTC. This codes for CASSILAGDHEQFF.

In its sample, this clone ranks as medium-sized. The chain joins TRBV7-9 to TRBJ2-7; D possibly corresponds to TRBD1 (5 bases). V was clipped by 3 bases and J by 3 bases, with 12 bases between them. The CDR3 contains 14 residues. Germline values: CDR1 SEHNR, CDR2 FQNEAQ (reference sequence). In DNA, the CDR3 is TGTGCCAGCAGCTTTTCCGGCCAGGGCTACGAGCAGTACTTC. Translating gives CASSFSGQGYEQYF.

The V gene is TRBV10-1, the J gene TRBJ1-2, with 7 bases matching TRBD1. The CDR3 is 16 amino acids. With 9 bases clipped from V and 1 base from J, the junction kept 14 bases outside the gene matches. The germline CDR1 and CDR2 sequences are WNHNN and SYGVQD (reference sequence). The CDR3 nucleotides read TGCGCCAGTTCCAACCGCCCGGACAGGCTTAACTATGGCTACACCTTC. The encoded protein is CASSNRPDRLNYGYTF.

This chain joins TRBV15 and TRBJ1-5; 8 nucleotides align to TRBD1. V trimming: 3 bases; J trimming: 3 bases; junction bases outside the gene matches: 4. The CDR3 extends over 15 amino acids. CDR1 and CDR2 (germline): LNHNV, YYDKDF (reference sequence). CDR3 nucleotide sequence: TGTGCCACCAGCAGCCGGGACAGGATCAATCAGCCCCAGCATTTT. It specifies CATSSRDRINQPQHF.

The chain joins TRBV4-3 to TRBJ2-7; 9 bases line up with TRBD1. Germline CDR1 and CDR2: LGHNA and YSLEER. The length of the CDR3 is 16 residues. J lost 2 bases, V lost 3 bases, and 8 bases had no gene match. Here the CDR3 reads CASSQGAGTGTYEQYF. For the CDR3, the DNA is TGCGCCAGCAGCCAGGGGGCCGGGACAGGGACCTACGAGCAGTACTTC.

The chain employs TRBV19 and TRBJ1-1, with D perhaps TRBD1 (6 bases). Per germline, CDR1 LNHDA and CDR2 SQIVND (reference sequence). The CDR3 sequence is 16 residues long. The V end lost 7 bases, the J end lost 6 bases, and 24 bases lay between the germline ends. CDR3 bases: TGTGCCAGTACCCCTCGACAGGACGGAGTTTGGTCTGAAGCTTTCTTT. This translates into CASTPRQDGVWSEAFF. Full variable domain (outside the CDR3, taken from reference TRBV19 and TRBJ1-1): DGGITQSPKYLFRKEGQNVTLSCEQNLNHDAMYWYRQDPGQGLRLIYYSQIVNDFQKGDIAEGYSVSREKKESFPLTVTSAQKNPTAFYLCASTPRQDGVWSEAFFGQGTRLTVV.

This clone showed up just a few times. This rearrangement joins TRBV11-2 to TRBJ1-2, with D unresolved. Between the trimmed V and J ends, which lost 5 bases and 6 bases, there was a span of 19 bases. CDR1 is SGHAT, CDR2 FQNNGV, per germline. The CDR3 has 15 residues. Written as DNA, the CDR3 is TGTGCCAGCAGCCCGATAAGACAATCGGCGAATGGCTACACCTTC. Protein sequence: CASSPIRQSANGYTF.